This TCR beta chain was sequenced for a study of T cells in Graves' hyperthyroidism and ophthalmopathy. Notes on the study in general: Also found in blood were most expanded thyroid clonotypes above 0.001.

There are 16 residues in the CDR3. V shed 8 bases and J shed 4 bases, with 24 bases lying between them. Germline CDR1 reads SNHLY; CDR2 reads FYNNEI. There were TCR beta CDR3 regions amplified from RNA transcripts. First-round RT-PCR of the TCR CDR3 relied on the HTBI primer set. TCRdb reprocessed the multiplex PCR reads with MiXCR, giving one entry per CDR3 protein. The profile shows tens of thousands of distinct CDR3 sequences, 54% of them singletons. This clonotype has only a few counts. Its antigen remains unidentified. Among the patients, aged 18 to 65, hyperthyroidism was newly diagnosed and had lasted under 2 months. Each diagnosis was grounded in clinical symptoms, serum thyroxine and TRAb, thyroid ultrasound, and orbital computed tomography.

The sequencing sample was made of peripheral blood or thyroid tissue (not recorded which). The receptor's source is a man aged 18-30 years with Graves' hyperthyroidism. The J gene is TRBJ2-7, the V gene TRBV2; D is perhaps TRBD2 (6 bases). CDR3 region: CASSLSSPGSRYEQYF. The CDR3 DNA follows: TGTGCCAGCTCACTTTCCTCCCCCGGGAGTCGGTACGAGCAGTACTTC. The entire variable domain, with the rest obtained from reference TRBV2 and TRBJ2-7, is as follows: EPEVTQTPSHQVTQMGQEVILRCVPISNHLYFYWYRQILGQKVEFLVSFYNNEISEKSEIFDDQFSVERPDGSNFTLKIRSTKLEDSAMYFCASSLSSPGSRYEQYFGPGTRLTVT.